This paragraph covers one TCR beta chain sequence. Its specificity is unknown. The data are from a study of T cell responses to AZD1222 COVID-19 vaccine. Study-wide findings and caveats: White British people made up most donors, females outnumbered males, and clonal diversity was possibly underestimated. Unmutated variant regions are reportedly the target of nearly half of TCRs that are spike-specific.

TCRdb's table, derived via immunoSEQ multiplex PCR, lists solely in-frame clones and lacks some. The table shows more than 80,000 clones, with less than 95% occurring only once. The CDR3 contains 14 residues. The germline V gene encodes CDR1 ENHRY and CDR2 SYGVKD. Trimming stripped 7 bases from V and 0 bases from J, with 12 bases between. The receptor comes from an adult who received the AZD1222 COVID-19 vaccine. The input for sequencing was peripheral blood, taken 28 days after the second AZD1222 dose. This chain uses TRBV10-3 with TRBJ1-1; possible D gene TRBD1, 6 bases. CDR3 DNA sequence: TGTGCCATCAAAGGGGGGGCGGTGAACACTGAAGCTTTCTTT. Amino acids: CAIKGGAVNTEAFF.